Following are 9 T cell receptor beta chains from one sample sequenced in a study of shared T cell receptors in the human thymus. Profiling relied on immunoSEQ multiplex PCR, and the TCRdb table lists in-frame clones only, not all of them. The table shows more than 300,000 clones, with 95% occurring only once. Sequenced input: thymocytes. The receptors come from a human donor.

V usage is TRBV10-1 and J usage is TRBJ2-3, with D possibly TRBD2 on 5 matching bases. V dropped 3 bases and J dropped 0 bases, with 10 bases sitting between them. This CDR3 is 15 amino acids long. The germline V gene encodes CDR1 WNHNN and CDR2 SYGVQD (reference sequence). The CDR3 spells CASSEAAASTDTQYF. The CDR3 DNA reads as TGCGCCAGCAGTGAAGCGGCAGCGAGCACAGATACGCAGTATTTT.

DNA for the CDR3: TGTGCCAGCAGCCGAACGTCCCCGAGGGAGACCCAGTACTTC. Translated: CASSRTSPRETQYF. The gene calls are TRBV28 and TRBJ2-5; no firm D call. CDR1 is MDHEN and CDR2 is SYDVKM in the germline V gene. This CDR3 spans 14 amino acids. Trimming left V 6 bases short and J 5 bases short, with 16 bases between.

The chain recombines TRBV6-6 with TRBJ1-5; D gene ambiguous. The germline CDR1 and CDR2 sequences are MNHNY and SVGAGI (reference sequence). This CDR3 is 13 amino acids long. Between the trimmed V and J ends, which lost 6 bases and 9 bases, there was a span of 15 bases. The CDR3 sequence is CASRANPSGPQHF. The CDR3 DNA follows: TGTGCCAGCAGGGCGAACCCTAGCGGGCCCCAGCATTTT.

The chain carries TRBV19 and TRBJ1-4; 8 bases fit TRBD1. V was clipped by 7 bases and J by 5 bases; unmatched bases: 18. Germline CDR1 reads LNHDA; CDR2 reads SQIVND (reference sequence). The CDR3 has 18 residues. The CDR3 bases are TGTGCCAGTATAGGGACAGGAAAAAAAAACGGCCCGAATGAAAAACTGTTTTTT. Translated: CASIGTGKKNGPNEKLFF.

Only one count was recorded for this clone. The chain carries TRBV30 and TRBJ1-4; no firm D call. Trimming stripped 1 base from V and 5 bases from J, with 8 bases between. Germline-derived CDR1 and CDR2 are GTSNPN and SVGIG (reference sequence). The CDR3 has 13 amino acids. CDR3 protein: CAWSGGMNEKLFF. CDR3 bases: TGTGCCTGGAGTGGAGGAATGAATGAAAAACTGTTTTTT. The variable domain in full, completed from reference TRBV30 and TRBJ1-4, reads SQTIHQWPATLVQPVGSPLSLECTVEGTSNPNLYWYRQAAGRGLQLLFYSVGIGQISSEVPQNLSASRPQDRQFILSSKKLLLSDSGFYLCAWSGGMNEKLFFGSGTQLSVL.

CDR3 in amino acids: CASSAVGTSKSGELFF. In nucleotides, the CDR3 is TGTGCCAGCAGTGCCGTAGGGACTAGCAAGTCCGGGGAGCTGTTTTTT. The chain couples TRBV27 to TRBJ2-2, with 9 bases aligning to TRBD2. With 5 bases clipped from V and 6 bases from J, the junction kept 10 bases outside the gene matches. The CDR3 consists of 16 residues. Germline CDR1 and CDR2: MNHEY and SMNVEV (reference sequence).

This rearrangement joins TRBV2 to TRBJ1-5, with 10 bases lining up with TRBD1. Germline CDR1 and CDR2: SNHLY and FYNNEI. The CDR3 extends over 17 amino acids. V shed 6 bases and J 1 base; nucleotides not matched to a gene: 9. The CDR3 protein is CASRGGQGRRSNQPQHF. CDR3 DNA sequence: TGTGCCAGCAGGGGGGGACAGGGGAGGCGAAGCAATCAGCCCCAGCATTTT.

V gene TRBV10-2 combines with J gene TRBJ1-5; D gene ambiguous. Trimming left V 0 bases short and J 2 bases short, with 2 bases between. The CDR3 is 13 residues long. Germline loops: CDR1 WSHSY, CDR2 SAAADI. CDR3 amino acids: CASSESGNQPQHF. The CDR3 DNA follows: TGCGCCAGCAGTGAGTCGGGCAATCAGCCCCAGCATTTT.

V usage is TRBV21-1 and J usage is TRBJ1-1. TRBV21-1 is noted as a pseudogene. The CDR3 is 16 residues long. CDR3 DNA sequence: TGTGCCAGCAGCAATGGCCACCGGCGGTGGTGCACTGAAGCTTTCTTT. Amino acids: CASSNGHRRWCTEAFF.